The 28 T cell receptor beta chains reported below all come from one sample, sequenced in a study of breast tumors, draining lymph nodes, adjacent tissues. TCRdb reanalysed the multiplex PCR reads using MiXCR and keeps one entry per CDR3 protein. The sample has approximately 9,000 distinct CDR3 sequences, about two fifths seen once. The sequencing sample was made of tumor-adjacent breast tissue. The receptors were gathered from a female donor with breast cancer. Some clones in this sample may be carry-over from other donors' samples.

Relative to its sample, this clonotype is medium-sized. The V gene is TRBV20-1, the J gene TRBJ1-2; 7 positions agree with TRBD1. Germline V lookup: CDR1 DFQATT, CDR2 SNEGSKA (reference sequence). The CDR3 runs 12 residues. J lost 12 bases, V lost 1 base, and 8 bases had no gene match. This chain's CDR3 is CSARGQGGVNTF. DNA of the CDR3: TGCAGTGCTAGAGGACAGGGCGGTGTCAACACCTTC.

This clonotype is labeled as medium-sized. The chain carries TRBV7-2 and TRBJ2-1; D is unclear. The V end was cut by 3 bases, the J end by 5 bases, with 11 bases between. The germline V gene encodes CDR1 SGHTA and CDR2 FQGNSA. The CDR3 covers 14 residues. The CDR3 coding sequence is TGTGCCAGCAGCTTGGGGTATCTTAACAATGAGCAGTTCTTC. Its protein product is CASSLGYLNNEQFF.

Comments on this clonotype: Germline and junction disagree at one end, which may indicate a read error. The chain combines TRBV5-1 with TRBJ2-1, with D perhaps TRBD2 (6 bases). This CDR3 region has 17 residues. The germline V gene has CDR1 SGHRS and CDR2 YFSETQ. The CDR3 protein is CASSLNGSPQLDNEQLF. The CDR3, as DNA: TGCGCTAGCAGCTTGAACGGGAGTCCGCAATTAGACAATGAGCAGCTCTTC.

V is TRBV9 and J is TRBJ1-6; the match to TRBD1 covers 8 bases. This CDR3 contains 16 residues. V was pared by 2 bases and J by 10 bases, with 11 bases of the junction left unmatched. The germline V gene encodes CDR1 SGDLS and CDR2 YYNGEE. The CDR3 is CASSVSSGTGNSPLHF. In DNA form, the CDR3 reads TGTGCCAGCAGCGTCTCGTCCGGGACAGGCAACTCACCCCTCCACTTT.

This clonotype is a singleton in its sample. The DNA is omitted, as the CDR3 cannot be located on it reliably, and the CDR3 follows TCRdb's listing. This chain links TRBV6-5 with TRBJ1-2; the tabulated D call, TRBD1, remains unverified against the DNA. Looked up from germline, CDR1 is MNHEY and CDR2 is SVGAGI. Both ends counted, the CDR3 spans 15 residues. CDR3 sequence reads: CAGRSRDITYYGCTF.

Comments on this clonotype: A read error may be the cause here, since a much bigger clone is one base away. The V and J genes are TRBV20-1 and TRBJ2-5; D remains unclear. The CDR3 loop spans 17 amino acids. Germline CDR1 is DFQATT and CDR2 is SNEGSKA (reference sequence). CDR3 bases: TGCACTGTTAGATTTCTAGTTGAGACCGCCTCCGAGGAGACCCAGTACTTC. It specifies CTVRFLVETASEETQYF.

The chain links TRBV20-1 to TRBJ1-1, with TRBD1 matching 7 bases. The CDR3 runs to 13 residues. The junction had 12 bases not matched to a gene; V was cut back by 5 bases and J by 9 bases. Germline CDR1 is DFQATT and CDR2 is SNEGSKA (reference sequence). The CDR3 sequence is CSALRGGWAKAFF. In nucleotides, the CDR3 is TGCAGTGCTCTCAGGGGGGGGTGGGCTAAAGCTTTCTTT.

For this clonotype: A much larger clone differs from this one at a single base, so this may be a read error. Here the CDR3 reads CSARDPGQACTGELFF. CDR3 nucleotides: TGCAGTGCTAGAGATCCGGGGCAGGCCTGCACCGGGGAGCTGTTTTTT. The chain combines TRBV20-1 with TRBJ2-2; D tentatively reads TRBD1 or TRBD2 (5 bases each). V was trimmed by 0 bases and J by 4 bases, leaving 15 bases between them. The CDR3 contains 16 residues. CDR1 DFQATT and CDR2 SNEGSKA come from the germline V gene (reference sequence).

This clonotype was recorded only once. One end of the junction fails to match germline, which may point to a read error. This chain uses TRBV2 with TRBJ2-2; the match to TRBD2 covers 7 bases. This CDR3 region has 15 residues. Germline CDR1 is SNHLY and CDR2 is FYNNEI. The CDR3 region is CASSDRLAGTGELLF. For the CDR3, the DNA is TGTGCCAGCAGTGACAGACTAGCAGGTACCGGGGAGCTGCTTTTT.

There are many counts of this clonotype. In DNA form, the CDR3 reads TGCGCCAGCAGCTTGGATCGGGGCACAGATACGCAGTATTTT. Translated, it gives CASSLDRGTDTQYF. The rearrangement joins TRBV5-1 to TRBJ2-3; no definite D call. Germline V gives CDR1 SGHRS, CDR2 YFSETQ. This CDR3 is 14 amino acids long. Trimming stripped 0 bases from V and 1 base from J, with 6 bases between.

This clonotype is classed as medium-sized. J is TRBJ1-2 and V is TRBV20-1; 7 bases match TRBD1. The V gene's germline CDR1 is DFQATT and CDR2 SNEGSKA (reference sequence). V lost 5 bases to trimming and J lost 4 bases; unmatched junction nucleotides: 13. The CDR3 is made up of 15 amino acids. CDR3 nucleotide sequence: TGCAGTGCTCGCTTGACAGGGTTCGGGGGCTATGGCTACACCTTC. This translates into CSARLTGFGGYGYTF.

This sequence joins TRBV5-1 and TRBJ2-7; 10 bases line up with TRBD1. This CDR3 region has 14 residues. J gave up 6 bases and V 0 bases, and 3 bases lay outside the gene matches. Germline V gene sequence: CDR1 SGHRS, CDR2 YFSETQ. The CDR3 bases are TGCGCCAGCAGCTTGGGGACAGGGGGGGGCGAGCAGTACTTC. It yields the protein CASSLGTGGGEQYF.

There are many counts of this clonotype. The V call is TRBV6-1, the J call TRBJ2-2; no reliable D call. This CDR3 has 12 residues. CDR1 is MNHNS and CDR2 is SASEGT in the germline V gene. V was clipped by 7 bases and J by 5 bases, with 8 bases between them. This chain's CDR3 is CASTVWTGELFF. The CDR3 DNA sequence: TGTGCCAGCACGGTATGGACCGGGGAGCTGTTTTTT.

The V and J genes are TRBV30 and TRBJ1-1; no clear D. The CDR3 extends over 16 amino acids. CDR1 is GTSNPN and CDR2 is SVGIG in the germline V gene (reference sequence). V lost 1 base to trimming and J lost 0 bases, with 15 bases between them. The CDR3 spells CAWSGGRVRLNTEAFF. CDR3 in DNA: TGTGCCTGGAGTGGGGGTAGGGTTCGGTTGAACACTGAAGCTTTCTTT.

The genes are TRBV7-3 and TRBJ2-5; possible D gene TRBD1, 6 bases. The closer fit of TRBJ2-7 to the DNA end suggests the J call may be wrong. Germline CDR1 is SGHTA and CDR2 is FQGTGA. The CDR3 has 13 residues. This chain's CDR3 is CAANLGTLYEQYV. Here the CDR3 DNA reads TGTGCCGCAAATCTCGGGACACTTTACGAGCAGTACGTC.

This clonotype showed up many times. The genes are TRBV20-1 and TRBJ2-1; TRBD2 matches at 7 bases. This CDR3 has 15 amino acids. Germline assignment: CDR1 DFQATT and CDR2 SNEGSKA (reference sequence). After removal of 3 bases from V and 4 bases from J, the junction contained 9 bases not matched to a gene. The CDR3 DNA is TGCAGTGCTAGTCAAGCGGGGAGAAGTTACAATGAGCAGTTCTTC. Its protein product is CSASQAGRSYNEQFF.

The chain uses TRBV19 and TRBJ2-1, with TRBD1 matching 9 bases. The CDR3 totals 14 residues. V dropped 3 bases and J dropped 7; count of bases not matched to a gene: 4. Germline CDR1 and CDR2: LNHDA and SQIVND (reference sequence). CDR3 coding DNA: TGTGCCAGTAGTATGCCCGGGACAGGGAATGAGCAGTTCTTC. Protein: CASSMPGTGNEQFF.

Comment on this clonotype: It is likely a read error, because the conserved phenylalanine at the end of the CDR3 is missing. The rearrangement joins TRBV9 to TRBJ1-4, with 8 bases that match TRBD1. The CDR3 is 15 residues long. CDR1 SGDLS and CDR2 YYNGEE come from the germline V gene. V lost 0 bases to trimming and J lost 7 bases; unmatched junction nucleotides: 5. The CDR3 reads CASSVGTGFSEKLFS. The CDR3 DNA reads as TGTGCCAGCAGCGTAGGGACAGGGTTTAGTGAAAAACTGTTTTCT.

Many counts were recorded for this clonotype. The gene calls are TRBV5-1 and TRBJ1-5, with D possibly TRBD1 on 5 matching bases. V was clipped by 0 bases and J by 7 bases, with 8 bases between them. This CDR3 contains 13 residues. Germline loops: CDR1 SGHRS, CDR2 YFSETQ. The DNA for the CDR3 is TGCGCCAGCAGCTTGGATACAGGCCAGCCCCAGCATTTT. Protein product: CASSLDTGQPQHF.

This rearrangement joins TRBV7-8 to TRBJ1-2; D is perhaps TRBD1 (5 bases). Per the germline V gene, CDR1 is SGHVS and CDR2 is FQNEAQ. The CDR3 totals 14 residues. The V and J ends lost 5 bases and 2 bases respectively, with 12 bases between them. CDR3: CASSQGDGNYGYTF. CDR3 nucleotides: TGTGCCAGCAGCCAAGGGGACGGGAACTATGGCTACACCTTC.

This clonotype is medium-sized within its sample. The chain combines TRBV20-1 with TRBJ2-7; no reliable D call. Germline CDR1 is DFQATT and CDR2 is SNEGSKA (reference sequence). The CDR3 extends over 13 amino acids. The CDR3 here is CSPQSRASYEQYF. CDR3 in DNA: TGCAGCCCCCAGTCTAGGGCCTCCTACGAGCAGTACTTC.

Judged by abundance, this clonotype is medium-sized (0.01 to 0.1%). The rearrangement links TRBV10-2 to TRBJ2-1; D is unresolved. The CDR3 is made up of 13 amino acids. Per germline, CDR1 WSHSY and CDR2 SAAADI. V lost 6 bases to trimming and J lost 2 bases, with 8 bases between them. The chain's CDR3 is CASSSNAYNEQFF. As DNA, the CDR3 is TGCGCCAGCAGCTCGAACGCCTACAATGAGCAGTTCTTC.

The rearrangement links TRBV4-1 to TRBJ2-3; possibly TRBD2 for D (6 bases). Looked up from germline, CDR1 is MGHRA and CDR2 is YSYEKL. This CDR3 has 18 amino acids. Trimming stripped 4 bases from V and 2 bases from J, with 22 bases between. CDR3 amino acids: CASSPRGSSGLNTDTQYF. In DNA form, the CDR3 reads TGCGCCAGCAGCCCCCGTGGGTCAAGCGGGTTAAACACAGATACGCAGTATTTT.

This clonotype was picked up many times. V gene TRBV19 combines with J gene TRBJ2-1, with TRBD2 as a possible D gene (6 bases). The CDR3 spans 14 residues. Deletions cut 3 bases from V and 9 bases from J, with 15 bases between. Per the germline V gene, CDR1 is LNHDA and CDR2 is SQIVND (reference sequence). The CDR3 DNA is TGTGCCAGTAGTATTGGACTAAACCCTAGTGAGCAGTTCTTC. It is translated as CASSIGLNPSEQFF.

This clonotype was observed many times. The V gene is TRBV9, the J gene TRBJ2-5; weak D call: TRBD2 (5 bases). Germline assignment: CDR1 SGDLS and CDR2 YYNGEE. The CDR3 has 16 amino acids. V lost 0 bases, J lost 4 bases, and 16 bases lay in between. The CDR3 spells CASSVGVSSGGETQYF. The CDR3 DNA follows: TGTGCCAGCAGCGTAGGGGTTTCGAGCGGAGGAGAGACCCAGTACTTC.

This clonotype was counted at least ten times. The rearrangement uses TRBV27 and TRBJ2-1; TRBD1 aligns across 7 bases. Germline assignment: CDR1 MNHEY and CDR2 SMNVEV (reference sequence). The CDR3 has 15 residues. The trim removed 2 bases at V and 4 bases at J, leaving 5 bases unmatched. This CDR3 reads CASSLKGQSYNEQFF. CDR3 sequence (DNA): TGTGCCAGCAGTTTAAAGGGACAGAGTTACAATGAGCAGTTCTTC.

Turning to this clonotype: The final CDR3 position lacks the conserved phenylalanine or tryptophan, pointing to a likely read error. It is unclear where the CDR3 begins or ends on the DNA, so no DNA is shown, and the CDR3 is as TCRdb lists it. CDR3 loop: CASSEGTQNYGYNL. The chain is built from TRBV2 and TRBJ1-2; no check of the table's D call, TRBD1, against the DNA was made. Inclusive of both ends, the CDR3 amounts to 14 amino acids. Germline V lookup: CDR1 SNHLY, CDR2 FYNNEI.

The CDR3 region is CASSTGTGARGYTF. The CDR3, as DNA: TGTGCCAGCAGTACGGGGACAGGCGCGAGGGGCTACACCTTC. The V gene is TRBV11-2, the J gene TRBJ1-2; TRBD1 aligns across 8 bases. CDR1 SGHAT and CDR2 FQNNGV come from the germline V gene. Germline trimming cut 6 bases from V and 8 bases from J; bases unmatched to any gene: 11. The CDR3 has 14 residues.